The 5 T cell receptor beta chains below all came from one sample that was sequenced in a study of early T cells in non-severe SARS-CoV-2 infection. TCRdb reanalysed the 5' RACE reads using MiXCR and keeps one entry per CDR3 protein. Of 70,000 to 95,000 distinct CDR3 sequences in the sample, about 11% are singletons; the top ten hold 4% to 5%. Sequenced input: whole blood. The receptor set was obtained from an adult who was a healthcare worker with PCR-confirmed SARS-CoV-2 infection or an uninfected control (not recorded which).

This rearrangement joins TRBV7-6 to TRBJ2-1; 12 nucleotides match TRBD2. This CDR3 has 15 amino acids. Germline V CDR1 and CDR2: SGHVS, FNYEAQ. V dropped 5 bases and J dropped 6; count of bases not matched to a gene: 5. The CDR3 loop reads CASSPRTSGANEQFF. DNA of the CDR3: TGTGCCAGCAGCCCGCGGACTAGCGGGGCCAATGAGCAGTTCTTC.

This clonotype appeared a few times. CDR3 sequence reads: CASSFGGKAGELFF. CDR3 DNA: TGTGCCAGCAGCTTTGGGGGAAAGGCCGGGGAGCTGTTTTTT. This sequence joins TRBV7-6 and TRBJ2-2; D could derive from TRBD1 or TRBD2 (5 bases each). Germline-derived CDR1 and CDR2 are SGHVS and FNYEAQ. The length of the CDR3 is 14 residues. V lost 3 bases to trimming and J lost 6 bases, with 11 bases between them.

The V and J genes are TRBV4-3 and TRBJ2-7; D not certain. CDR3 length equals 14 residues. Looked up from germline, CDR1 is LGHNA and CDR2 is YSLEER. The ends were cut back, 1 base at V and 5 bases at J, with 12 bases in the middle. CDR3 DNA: TGCGCCAGCAGCCAAGTTTTAACGTCGCACGAGCAGTACTTC. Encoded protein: CASSQVLTSHEQYF.

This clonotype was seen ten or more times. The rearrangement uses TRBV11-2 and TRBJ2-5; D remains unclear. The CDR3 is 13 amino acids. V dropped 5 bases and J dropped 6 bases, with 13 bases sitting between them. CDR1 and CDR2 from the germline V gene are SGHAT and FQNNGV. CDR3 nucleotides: TGTGCCAGCAGCCCTTCGAGGTTTCAGACCCAGTACTTC. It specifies CASSPSRFQTQYF.

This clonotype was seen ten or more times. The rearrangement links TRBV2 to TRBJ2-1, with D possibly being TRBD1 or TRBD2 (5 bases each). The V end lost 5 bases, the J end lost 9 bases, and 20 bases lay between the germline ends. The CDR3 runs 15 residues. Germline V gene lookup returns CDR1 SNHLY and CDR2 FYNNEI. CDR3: CASSRLTGTPSEQFF. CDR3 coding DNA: TGTGCCAGCAGTAGACTTACCGGGACGCCAAGTGAGCAGTTCTTC. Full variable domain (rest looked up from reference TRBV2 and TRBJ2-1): EPEVTQTPSHQVTQMGQEVILRCVPISNHLYFYWYRQILGQKVEFLVSFYNNEISEKSEIFDDQFSVERPDGSNFTLKIRSTKLEDSAMYFCASSRLTGTPSEQFFGPGTRLTVL.